The 26 T cell receptor beta chains below all came from one sample that was sequenced in a study of blood T cell repertoires in COVID-19. Using immunoSEQ multiplex PCR, the repertoire was profiled, and TCRdb retains in-frame clones only, with some absent. The data show approximately 210,000 clones, 82% seen once. The source material was peripheral blood. The receptors originated from a woman aged 40 to 50 with acute or convalescent COVID-19.

V gene TRBV3-1 (or the pseudogene TRBV3-2) combines with J gene TRBJ2-7; possible D gene TRBD2, 8 bases. Trimming took 5 bases from V and 4 from J, leaving 21 bases between them. This CDR3 spans 16 amino acids. Germline V CDR1 and CDR2: LGHDT, YNNKEL (reference sequence). The CDR3 region is CASSTSGDREEYEQYF. For the CDR3, the DNA is TGTGCCAGCAGCACTAGCGGAGACAGGGAGGAATACGAGCAGTACTTC.

The rearrangement joins TRBV5-1 to TRBJ2-2; 8 bases line up with TRBD2. The CDR3 totals 15 residues. Germline lookup yields CDR1 SGHRS and CDR2 YFSETQ. The V segment lost 0 bases and the J segment 8 bases; nucleotides outside the gene matches: 6. This CDR3 is CASSLEWSGSGELFF. As DNA, the CDR3 is TGCGCCAGCAGCTTGGAATGGAGCGGGAGTGGGGAGCTGTTTTTT.

The chain is built from TRBV9 and TRBJ2-3; 10 bases line up with TRBD2. Germline V CDR1 and CDR2: SGDLS, YYNGEE. The CDR3 totals 18 residues. V lost 0 bases and J lost 4; bases outside the gene matches: 11. The CDR3 coding sequence is TGTGCCAGCAGCGTAGGTGCATTGGGACTAGCGTTCCCAGATACGCAGTATTTT. Residues: CASSVGALGLAFPDTQYF.

This clone occurred a few times. The junction does not match germline at one end; this may be a read error. The chain couples TRBV30 to TRBJ1-1; 7 bases align to TRBD1. The CDR3 runs 13 residues. Germline-derived CDR1 and CDR2 are GTSNPN and SVGIG (reference sequence). The CDR3 sequence is CAWSVLSGGETFF. The CDR3 region has the DNA TGTGCCTGGAGTGTTCTTTCAGGGGGTGAAACTTTCTTT.

The CDR3 DNA reads as TGTGCCAGCCGCCGGCGGGGACAGGGGGCCTACGAGCAGTACTTC. This gives the protein CASRRRGQGAYEQYF. V is TRBV7-9 and J is TRBJ2-7; 11 positions match TRBD1. The CDR3 consists of 15 residues. The germline gives CDR1 SEHNR, CDR2 FQNEAQ (reference sequence). V dropped 8 bases and J dropped 2; count of bases not matched to a gene: 8. The full variable domain, completed using reference TRBV7-9 and TRBJ2-7, is DTGVSQNPRHKITKRGQNVTFRCDPISEHNRLYWYRQTLGQGPEFLTYFQNEAQLEKSRLLSDRFSAERPKGSFSTLEIQRTEQGDSAMYLCASRRRGQGAYEQYFGPGTRLTVT.

The chain links TRBV27 to TRBJ2-3, with 11 bases fitting TRBD2. The CDR3 runs to 18 residues. Germline trimming cut 6 bases from V and 6 bases from J; bases unmatched to any gene: 17. Germline CDR1 is MNHEY and CDR2 is SMNVEV (reference sequence). CDR3 bases: TGTGCCAGCAGACCTCCGGGACTAGCGGCCTTATTTGCCGATACGCAGTATTTT. Translated, it gives CASRPPGLAALFADTQYF.

V and J are TRBV4-1 and TRBJ2-3; tentatively, D is TRBD2 (5 bases). Between the trimmed V and J ends, which lost 6 bases and 6 bases, there was a span of 16 bases. The CDR3 has 14 residues. In germline, CDR1 is MGHRA, CDR2 YSYEKL. The CDR3 is CASSLGLGRDTQYF. CDR3 in DNA: TGCGCCAGCAGTCTAGGACTCGGCAGGGATACGCAGTATTTT.

In this sample, this clone turned up a few times. J is TRBJ1-6 and V is TRBV5-1; the match to TRBD1 covers 9 bases. This CDR3 has 16 residues. Looked up from germline, CDR1 is SGHRS and CDR2 is YFSETQ. J gave up 7 bases and V 3 bases, and 8 bases lay outside the gene matches. The CDR3 here is CASSWTTGGENSPLHF. In DNA form, the CDR3 reads TGCGCCAGCAGCTGGACCACAGGGGGCGAGAATTCACCCCTCCACTTT.

The chain carries TRBV3-1 (or the pseudogene TRBV3-2) and TRBJ1-1; tentative D call: TRBD1 (5 bases). Looked up from germline, CDR1 is LGHDT and CDR2 is YNNKEL (reference sequence). There are 13 residues in the CDR3. V shed 1 base and J shed 7 bases, with 10 bases lying between them. This CDR3 reads CASSQAATVEAFF. CDR3 nucleotides: TGTGCCAGCAGCCAAGCGGCGACAGTTGAAGCTTTCTTT.

The chain links TRBV14 to TRBJ1-1; 11 bases fit TRBD1. Germline V CDR1 and CDR2: SGHDN, FVKESK. The CDR3 sequence is 18 residues long. Trimming took 3 bases from V and 6 from J; bases not matched to a gene: 15. The CDR3 here is CASSHRDRGGFSRPEAFF. Written as DNA, the CDR3 is TGTGCCAGCAGCCACCGGGACAGGGGGGGGTTTAGTCGCCCTGAAGCTTTCTTT.

The chain uses TRBV6-6 and TRBJ1-4; 7 bases are shared with TRBD1. The V and J ends lost 4 bases and 5 bases, in that order; junction bases with no gene match: 7. CDR1 and CDR2 from the germline V gene are MNHNY and SVGAGI (reference sequence). This CDR3 is built from 15 residues. The CDR3 DNA reads TGTGCCAGCAGTTTAAAACAGGGGAGGAATGAAAAACTGTTTTTT. Its protein product is CASSLKQGRNEKLFF.

This clone was counted once. The chain employs TRBV7-6 and TRBJ2-5; 9 bases fit TRBD1. The J segment lost 2 bases and the V segment lost 0 bases, leaving 4 bases of the junction unmatched. This CDR3 has 16 amino acids. Per the germline V gene, CDR1 is SGHVS and CDR2 is FNYEAQ. CDR3 sequence: CASSLADRGTQETQYF. CDR3 nucleotide sequence: TGTGCCAGCAGCTTAGCGGACAGGGGAACACAAGAGACCCAGTACTTC.

This clone was picked up a small number of times. Other DNA sequences in this specimen translate into the identical CDR3. The chain recombines TRBV4-3 with TRBJ2-7; TRBD2 matches at 10 bases. The CDR3 runs 15 residues. V was pared by 2 bases and J by 1 base, with 2 bases of the junction left unmatched. Germline V gives CDR1 LGHNA, CDR2 YSLEER. CDR3 region: CASSQFSGGSYEQYF. The CDR3, as DNA: TGCGCCAGCAGCCAATTTAGCGGGGGGTCCTACGAGCAGTACTTC.

The V gene is TRBV19, the J gene TRBJ1-1; D is unclear. The length of the CDR3 is 14 residues. The V gene lost 9 bases and the J gene lost 3 bases, with 17 bases spanning the gap. Germline values: CDR1 LNHDA, CDR2 SQIVND (reference sequence). The chain's CDR3 is CASNPSLEDTEAFF. The DNA of the CDR3 is TGTGCCAGCAACCCCAGCCTTGAGGACACTGAAGCTTTCTTT.

J is TRBJ2-7 and V is TRBV6-1, with 14 bases identical to TRBD2. The germline CDR1 and CDR2 sequences are MNHNS and SASEGT. The CDR3 runs to 18 residues. Germline trimming cut 2 bases from V and 0 bases from J; bases unmatched to any gene: 6. CDR3 nucleotide sequence: TGTGCCAGCAGTGAATATGGGACTAGCGGGAGAAGCTCCTACGAGCAGTACTTC. This sequence encodes CASSEYGTSGRSSYEQYF.

This clone was seen only once. The chain is built from TRBV6-5 and TRBJ2-3, with unresolved D. V was trimmed by 2 bases and J by 6 bases, leaving 12 bases between them. CDR1 MNHEY and CDR2 SVGAGI come from the germline V gene. The CDR3 has 14 amino acids. The CDR3: CASSYGSLGDTQYF. Here the CDR3 DNA reads TGTGCCAGCAGTTACGGCTCCCTCGGGGATACGCAGTATTTT.

The J gene is TRBJ2-1, the V gene TRBV4-1; D is uncertain. Germline V gene data show CDR1 as MGHRA and CDR2 as YSYEKL. Trimming took off 0 bases at V and 7 bases at J, with 22 bases between the two ends. The CDR3 runs to 18 residues. The CDR3, as DNA: TGCGCCAGCAGCCAAGACGGTCGCTCTAGTGCCACTCGGAATGAGCAGTTCTTC. As protein: CASSQDGRSSATRNEQFF.

Written as DNA, the CDR3 is TGCAGTGCTAGTTCAAGCGGGGCCCCGGATACGCAGTATTTT. The encoded protein is CSASSSGAPDTQYF. The chain has TRBV20-1 and TRBJ2-3; TRBD2 matches 7 bases. The CDR3 extends over 14 amino acids. Germline CDR1 reads DFQATT; CDR2 reads SNEGSKA (reference sequence). Trimming took 3 bases from V and 6 from J; bases not matched to a gene: 9.

The chain links TRBV5-1 to TRBJ2-5, with TRBD2 matching 12 bases. The CDR3 runs 16 residues. The germline V gene has CDR1 SGHRS and CDR2 YFSETQ. Germline trimming cut 7 bases from V and 3 bases from J; bases unmatched to any gene: 10. The CDR3 protein is CASSTHRLAGEETQYF. The CDR3 DNA follows: TGCGCCAGCTCTACACACCGACTAGCGGGAGAAGAGACCCAGTACTTC.

The rearrangement uses TRBV9 and TRBJ2-7; the match to TRBD2 covers 12 bases. CDR1 SGDLS and CDR2 YYNGEE come from the germline V gene. J was trimmed by 0 bases and V by 1 base; bases with no gene match: 2. The CDR3 loop spans 16 amino acids. CDR3 loop: CASSVSTSGSSYEQYF. The CDR3 nucleotides are TGTGCCAGCAGCGTATCGACTAGCGGGAGCTCCTACGAGCAGTACTTC.

This chain uses TRBV7-7 with TRBJ1-2; TRBD1 agrees at 10 bases. The CDR3 totals 10 residues. CDR1 SSHAT and CDR2 FNYEAQ come from the germline V gene (reference sequence). Losses at the gene ends were 5 bases for V and 14 bases for J; bases not matched to a gene: 2. CDR3 DNA: TGTGCCAGCAGCCGGACAGGGGGTACCTTC. Translating gives CASSRTGGTF.

The chain is built from TRBV19 and TRBJ1-1, with 8 bases fitting TRBD1. V lost 7 bases, J lost 6 bases, and 10 bases stayed unmatched. Germline V lookup: CDR1 LNHDA, CDR2 SQIVND (reference sequence). The CDR3 length is 14 residues. This CDR3 is CASTGGRGRAEAFF. CDR3 coding DNA: TGTGCCAGTACCGGGGGCAGGGGGCGAGCTGAAGCTTTCTTT.

The J gene is TRBJ1-2, the V gene TRBV7-3, with D possibly TRBD1 on 5 matching bases. From germline, CDR1 is SGHTA and CDR2 FQGTGA. The CDR3 spans 14 residues. With 5 bases removed from V and 4 bases from J, the gap between germline ends came to 14 bases. The CDR3 loop is CASSLMAGSYGYTF. The CDR3 DNA reads as TGTGCCAGCAGCCTAATGGCAGGGTCCTATGGCTACACCTTC. Variable domain in full (rest from reference TRBV7-3 and TRBJ1-2): GAGVSQTPSNKVTEKGKYVELRCDPISGHTALYWYRQSLGQGPEFLIYFQGTGAADDSGLPNDRFFAVRPEGSVSTLKIQRTERGDSAVYLCASSLMAGSYGYTFGSGTRLTVV.

The chain is built from TRBV20-1 and TRBJ2-1; 10 bases fit TRBD1. The germline V gene has CDR1 DFQATT and CDR2 SNEGSKA (reference sequence). This CDR3 is built from 15 residues. With 3 bases clipped from V and 6 bases from J, the junction kept 8 bases outside the gene matches. CDR3 DNA sequence: TGCAGTGCTAGTAGCTTAAGGACAGGGGGCAATGAGCAGTTCTTC. This gives the protein CSASSLRTGGNEQFF.

This clone was counted a few times. This rearrangement joins TRBV27 to TRBJ1-5; TRBD1 aligns across 7 bases. This CDR3 has 13 amino acids. Germline-derived CDR1 and CDR2 are MNHEY and SMNVEV (reference sequence). V dropped 6 bases and J dropped 6; count of bases not matched to a gene: 5. CDR3 bases: TGTGCCAGCAGGCAGGGGGTGGGTCAGCCCCAGCATTTT. This codes for CASRQGVGQPQHF.

The chain recombines TRBV21-1 with TRBJ2-7; TRBD1 was called by the table and not checked on the DNA. TRBV21-1 is a recognized pseudogene. The CDR3 extends over 16 amino acids. The DNA for the CDR3 is TGTGCCAGCGGAACCCATCACCAGGGGGCCACCTACGAGCAGTACTTC. Translation gives CASGTHHQGATYEQYF.